This passage covers 9 T cell receptor beta chains from one sample sequenced in a study of cytomegalovirus exposure and HLA in healthy donors. Both 60 Vbeta primers and 13 Jbeta primers went into the PCR. Measured with immunoSEQ multiplex PCR; TCRdb has only the in-frame clones, and not every one. The sample contains more than 130,000 clones, about 79% of which appear only once. Material: PBMCs. These receptors all come from a male donor in good health and CMV-seronegative.

About this clone itself: Relative to the germline gene, one junction end is altered; a read error may explain this. The chain combines TRBV29-1 with TRBJ1-2, with D hard to call. The V gene's germline CDR1 is SQVTM and CDR2 ANQGSEA. This CDR3 spans 13 amino acids. In DNA, the CDR3 is TGCAGCGCGGCGGGAGTCAATTTCTATGGCTACCCCTTC. Its protein product is CSAAGVNFYGYPF.

The chain links TRBV5-1 to TRBJ1-2; a weak D match, TRBD1 (5 bases). Germline V gene data show CDR1 as SGHRS and CDR2 as YFSETQ. This CDR3 spans 13 amino acids. Trimming pared 3 bases from V and 4 bases from J, leaving 10 bases between. CDR3 loop: CASSSGHLYGYTF. The CDR3 bases are TGCGCCAGCAGCTCAGGACATCTCTATGGCTACACCTTC.

The V call is TRBV21-1, the J call TRBJ1-5. TRBV21-1 is listed as a pseudogene. This CDR3 contains 16 residues. CDR3 DNA: TGTGCCAGCAGCATCCTCCTCTCCGCGTCTAATCAGCCCCAGCATTTT. Its translation is CASSILLSASNQPQHF.

The chain is built from TRBV10-2 and TRBJ2-7, with D perhaps TRBD2 (6 bases). Germline CDR1 and CDR2: WSHSY and SAAADI. V lost 3 bases, J lost 0 bases, and 18 bases lay in between. The CDR3 is 17 residues long. The CDR3 region is CASSDSEGRSSSYEQYF. In DNA, the CDR3 is TGCGCCAGCAGTGACTCCGAAGGGAGGTCGAGCTCCTACGAGCAGTACTTC.

With respect to this clone: The sample has other DNA sequences that encode this CDR3 too. The chain uses TRBV7-8 and TRBJ1-4, with D unresolved. The V gene lost 4 bases and the J gene lost 0 bases, with 9 bases spanning the gap. This CDR3 contains 15 residues. CDR1 and CDR2 (germline): SGHVS, FQNEAQ. The CDR3 nucleotides read TGTGCCAGCAGCTCAAGACAAGCAACTAATGAAAAACTGTTTTTT. It yields the protein CASSSRQATNEKLFF.

The V call is TRBV7-8, the J call TRBJ2-3, with D uncertain. This CDR3 comprises 17 residues. Germline V gives CDR1 SGHVS, CDR2 FQNEAQ. V was cut by 2 bases and J by 0 bases, with 15 bases left in between. For the CDR3, the DNA is TGTGCCAGCAGCTTATGGGCGAGCCCTTCCAGCACAGATACGCAGTATTTT. Protein sequence: CASSLWASPSSTDTQYF.

V and J are TRBV7-3 and TRBJ2-3; unclear D gene. This CDR3 region has 15 residues. The germline V gene has CDR1 SGHTA and CDR2 FQGTGA. With 5 bases removed from V and 2 bases from J, the gap between germline ends came to 14 bases. The CDR3 sequence is CASSPTSRNTDTQYF. CDR3 in DNA: TGTGCCAGCAGCCCGACCTCTAGGAACACAGATACGCAGTATTTT.

The chain uses TRBV5-4 and TRBJ2-2, with TRBD2 as a possible D gene (7 bases). Trimming left V 2 bases short and J 2 bases short, with 13 bases between. The germline CDR1 and CDR2 sequences are SGHNT and YYREEE (reference sequence). CDR3 length equals 16 residues. The CDR3, as DNA: TGTGCCAGCAGCTTAGGGGGACTACCCAACACCGGGGAGCTGTTTTTT. Encoded protein: CASSLGGLPNTGELFF.

The J gene is TRBJ2-2, the V gene TRBV4-2; 7 nucleotides agree with TRBD2. This CDR3 contains 17 residues. V shed 4 bases and J 2 bases; nucleotides not matched to a gene: 10. Germline V gene lookup returns CDR1 LGHNA and CDR2 YNFKEQ. The CDR3 here is CASSPLGRGSNTGELFF. The CDR3 nucleotides are TGTGCCAGCAGCCCCTTGGGGCGGGGGAGCAACACCGGGGAGCTGTTTTTT.